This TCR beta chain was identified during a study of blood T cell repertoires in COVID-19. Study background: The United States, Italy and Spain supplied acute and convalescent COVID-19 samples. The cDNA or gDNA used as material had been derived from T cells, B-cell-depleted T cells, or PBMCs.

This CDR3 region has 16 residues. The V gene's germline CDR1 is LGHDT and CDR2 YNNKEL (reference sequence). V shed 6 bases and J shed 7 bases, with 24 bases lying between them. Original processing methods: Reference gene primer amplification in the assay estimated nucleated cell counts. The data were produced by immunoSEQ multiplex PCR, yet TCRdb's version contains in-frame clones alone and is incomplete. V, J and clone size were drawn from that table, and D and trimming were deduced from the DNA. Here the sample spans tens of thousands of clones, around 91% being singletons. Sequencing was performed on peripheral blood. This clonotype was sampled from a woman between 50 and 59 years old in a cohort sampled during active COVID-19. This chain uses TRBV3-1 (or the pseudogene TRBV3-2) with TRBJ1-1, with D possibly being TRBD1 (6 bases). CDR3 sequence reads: CASRRTDQGRLREAFF. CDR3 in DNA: TGTGCCAGCAGGCGTACAGACCAGGGGCGGCTTCGTGAAGCTTTCTTT.